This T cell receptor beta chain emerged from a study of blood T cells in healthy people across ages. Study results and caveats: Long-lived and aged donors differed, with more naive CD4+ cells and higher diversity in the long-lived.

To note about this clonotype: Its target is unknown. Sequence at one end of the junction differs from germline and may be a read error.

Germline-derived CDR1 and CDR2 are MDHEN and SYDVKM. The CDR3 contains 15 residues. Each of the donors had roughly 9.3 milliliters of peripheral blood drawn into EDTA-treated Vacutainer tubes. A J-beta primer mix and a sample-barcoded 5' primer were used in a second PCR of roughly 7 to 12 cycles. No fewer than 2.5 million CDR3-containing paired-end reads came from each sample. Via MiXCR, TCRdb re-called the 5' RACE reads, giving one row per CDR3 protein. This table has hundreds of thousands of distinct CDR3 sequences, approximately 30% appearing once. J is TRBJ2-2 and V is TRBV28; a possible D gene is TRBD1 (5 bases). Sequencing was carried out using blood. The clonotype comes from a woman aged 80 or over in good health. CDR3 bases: TGTACCAGCACCGGCAGGGTAGTTTTTTCCGGGGAGCTGTTTTTT. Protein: CTSTGRVVFSGELFF.